What follows describes a single TCR beta chain. Its antigen remains unidentified. This sample stems from a study of cytomegalovirus exposure and HLA in healthy donors. Whole-study findings and limits: Certain indistinguishable V segments, among them TRBV6-2 and TRBV6-3, were excluded. The authors later found HLA-associated TCR beta chains more clonally expanded than equally common others.

In germline, CDR1 is MNHNY, CDR2 SVGAGI (reference sequence). This CDR3 contains 15 residues. V was trimmed by 6 bases and J by 3 bases, leaving 12 bases between them. The PCR ran on 60 Vbeta and 13 Jbeta primers. The table came from immunoSEQ multiplex PCR; TCRdb's copy has only in-frame clones and leaves some out. The sample shows more than 95,000 clones, 81% of them seen only once. The clonotype was recovered from a man between 18 and 29 years old in good health and CMV-seropositive. This sequence joins TRBV6-6 and TRBJ1-6; tentative D call: TRBD1 (6 bases). The sample consisted of PBMCs. For the CDR3, the DNA is TGTGCCAGCAGCGGAAGGACAGTCTATAATTCACCCCTCCACTTT. This encodes CASSGRTVYNSPLHF.